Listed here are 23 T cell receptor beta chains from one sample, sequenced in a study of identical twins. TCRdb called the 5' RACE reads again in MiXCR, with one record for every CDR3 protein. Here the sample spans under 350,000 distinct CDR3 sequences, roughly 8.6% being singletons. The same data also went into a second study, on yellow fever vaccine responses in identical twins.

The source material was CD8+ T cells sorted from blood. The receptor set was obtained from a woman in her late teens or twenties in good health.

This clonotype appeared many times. CDR3 in DNA: TGCGCCAGCAGCTTGCTGGGGGCGGGCACCGGGGAGCTGTTTTTT. Amino acids: CASSLLGAGTGELFF. The rearrangement joins TRBV5-1 to TRBJ2-2; possible D gene TRBD1, 6 bases. V shed 1 base and J shed 4 bases, with 11 bases lying between them. Germline CDR1 reads SGHRS; CDR2 reads YFSETQ. This CDR3 region has 15 residues. The full variable domain, in which reference TRBV5-1 and TRBJ2-2 provide the parts outside the CDR3, is KAGVTQTPRYLIKTRGQQVTLSCSPISGHRSVSWYQQTPGQGLQFLFEYFSETQRNKGNFPGRFSGRQFSNSRSEMNVSTLELGDSALYLCASSLLGAGTGELFFGEGSRLTVL.

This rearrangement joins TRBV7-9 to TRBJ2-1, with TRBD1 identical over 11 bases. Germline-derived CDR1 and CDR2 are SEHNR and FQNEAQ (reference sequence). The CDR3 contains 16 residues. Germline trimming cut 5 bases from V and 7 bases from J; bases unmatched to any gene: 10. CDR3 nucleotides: TGTGCCAGCAGCCCGAGGGGACAGGGGGTTGGAAATGAGCAGTTCTTC. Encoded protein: CASSPRGQGVGNEQFF.

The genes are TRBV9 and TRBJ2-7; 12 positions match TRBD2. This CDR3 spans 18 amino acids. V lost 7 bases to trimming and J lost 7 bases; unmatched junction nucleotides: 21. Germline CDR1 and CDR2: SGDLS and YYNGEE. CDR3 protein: CASGTSRLAGGTFEEQYF. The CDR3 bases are TGTGCCAGCGGGACCTCACGGCTAGCGGGAGGGACATTTGAAGAGCAGTACTTC.

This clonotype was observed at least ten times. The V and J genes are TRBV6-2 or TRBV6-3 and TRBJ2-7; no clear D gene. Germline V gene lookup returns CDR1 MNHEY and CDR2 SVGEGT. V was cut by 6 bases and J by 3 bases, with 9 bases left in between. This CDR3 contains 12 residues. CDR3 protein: CASSPPGYEQYF. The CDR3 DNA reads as TGTGCCAGCAGCCCCCCGGGCTACGAGCAGTACTTC.

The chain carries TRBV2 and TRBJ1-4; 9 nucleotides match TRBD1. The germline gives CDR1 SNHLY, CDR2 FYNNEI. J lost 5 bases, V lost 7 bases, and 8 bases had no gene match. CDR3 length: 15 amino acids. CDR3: CASMPLDRGNEKLFF. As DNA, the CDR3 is TGTGCCAGCATGCCTCTGGACAGGGGCAATGAAAAACTGTTTTTT.

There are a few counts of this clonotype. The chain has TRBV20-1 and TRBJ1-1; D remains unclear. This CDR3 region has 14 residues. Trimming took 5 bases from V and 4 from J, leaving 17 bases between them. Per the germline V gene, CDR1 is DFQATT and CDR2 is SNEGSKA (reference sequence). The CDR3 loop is CSAPDPPRGTEAFF. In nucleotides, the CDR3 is TGCAGTGCTCCTGACCCCCCGCGTGGCACTGAAGCTTTCTTT.

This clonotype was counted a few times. The CDR3 DNA is TGTGCCAGCAGCTTAGCCCTTTTCTTAGGGGACCACTACAATGAGCAGTTCTTC. This encodes CASSLALFLGDHYNEQFF. J is TRBJ2-1 and V is TRBV7-2, with D perhaps TRBD1 or TRBD2 (5 bases each). Deletions cut 0 bases from V and 3 bases from J, with 18 bases between. CDR1 SGHTA and CDR2 FQGNSA come from the germline V gene. The CDR3 is 18 residues long.

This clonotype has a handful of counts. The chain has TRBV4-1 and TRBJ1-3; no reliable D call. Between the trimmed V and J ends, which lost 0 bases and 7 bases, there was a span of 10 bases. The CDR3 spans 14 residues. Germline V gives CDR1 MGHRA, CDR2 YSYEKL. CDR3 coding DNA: TGCGCCAGCAGCCAAGATCGGCAGGATAACACCATATATTTT. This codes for CASSQDRQDNTIYF.

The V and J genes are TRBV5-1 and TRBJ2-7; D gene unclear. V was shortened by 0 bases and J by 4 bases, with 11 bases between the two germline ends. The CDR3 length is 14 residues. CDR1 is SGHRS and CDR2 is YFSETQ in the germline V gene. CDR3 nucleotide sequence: TGCGCCAGCAGCTTGGGTGGGGATGTTTACGAGCAGTACTTC. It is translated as CASSLGGDVYEQYF. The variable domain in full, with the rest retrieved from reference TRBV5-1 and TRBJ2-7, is KAGVTQTPRYLIKTRGQQVTLSCSPISGHRSVSWYQQTPGQGLQFLFEYFSETQRNKGNFPGRFSGRQFSNSRSEMNVSTLELGDSALYLCASSLGGDVYEQYFGPGTRLTVT.

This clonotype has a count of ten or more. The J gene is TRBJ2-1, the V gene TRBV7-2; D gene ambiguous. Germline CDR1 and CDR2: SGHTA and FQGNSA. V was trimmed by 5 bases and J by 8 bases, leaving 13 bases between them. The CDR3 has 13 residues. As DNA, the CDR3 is TGTGCCAGCAGCCCCACCTTTATGGATGAGCAGTTCTTC. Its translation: CASSPTFMDEQFF.

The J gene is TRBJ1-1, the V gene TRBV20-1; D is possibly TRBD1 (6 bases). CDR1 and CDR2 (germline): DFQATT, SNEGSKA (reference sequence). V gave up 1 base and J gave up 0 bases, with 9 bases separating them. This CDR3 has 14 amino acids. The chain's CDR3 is CSARGTALNTEAFF. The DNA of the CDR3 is TGCAGTGCTAGAGGGACAGCCCTGAACACTGAAGCTTTCTTT.

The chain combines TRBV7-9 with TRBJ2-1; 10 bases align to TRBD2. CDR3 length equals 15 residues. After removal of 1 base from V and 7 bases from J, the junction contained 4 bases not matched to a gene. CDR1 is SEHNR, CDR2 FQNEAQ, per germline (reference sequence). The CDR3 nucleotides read TGTGCCAGCAGCTTAGTTACTAGCGGGACTAATGAGCAGTTCTTC. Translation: CASSLVTSGTNEQFF.

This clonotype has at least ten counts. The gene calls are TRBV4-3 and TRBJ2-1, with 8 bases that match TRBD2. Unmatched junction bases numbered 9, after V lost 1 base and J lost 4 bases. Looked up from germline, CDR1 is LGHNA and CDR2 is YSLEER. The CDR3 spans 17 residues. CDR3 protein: CASSQVSAAGEYNEQFF. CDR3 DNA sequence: TGCGCCAGCAGCCAAGTAAGCGCAGCGGGAGAGTACAATGAGCAGTTCTTC.

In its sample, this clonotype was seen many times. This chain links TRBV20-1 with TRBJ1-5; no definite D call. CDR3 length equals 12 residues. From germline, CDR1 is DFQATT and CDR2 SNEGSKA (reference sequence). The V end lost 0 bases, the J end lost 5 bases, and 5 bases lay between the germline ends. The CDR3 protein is CSARDMDQPQHF. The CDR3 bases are TGCAGTGCTAGAGATATGGATCAGCCCCAGCATTTT.

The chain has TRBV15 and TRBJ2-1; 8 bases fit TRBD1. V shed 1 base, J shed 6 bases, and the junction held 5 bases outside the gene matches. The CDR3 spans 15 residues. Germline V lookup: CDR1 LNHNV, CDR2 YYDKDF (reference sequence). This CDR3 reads CATSRGATGVNEQFF. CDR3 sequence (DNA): TGTGCCACCAGCAGAGGAGCGACAGGGGTCAATGAGCAGTTCTTC.

The chain's CDR3 is CASSLVGTDSYEQYF. As DNA, the CDR3 is TGTGCCAGCAGCCTCGTAGGGACAGACTCCTACGAGCAGTACTTC. The chain uses TRBV27 and TRBJ2-7, with TRBD1 matching over 7 bases. The germline CDR1 and CDR2 sequences are MNHEY and SMNVEV (reference sequence). The CDR3 spans 15 residues. The V and J ends lost 6 bases and 0 bases, in that order; junction bases with no gene match: 8.

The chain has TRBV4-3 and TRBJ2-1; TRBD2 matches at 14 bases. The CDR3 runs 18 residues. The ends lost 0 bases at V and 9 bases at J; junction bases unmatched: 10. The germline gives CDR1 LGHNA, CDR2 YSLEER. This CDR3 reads CASSQDRTGTSGRGEQFF. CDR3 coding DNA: TGCGCCAGCAGCCAAGATAGGACCGGGACTAGCGGGAGAGGTGAGCAGTTCTTC.

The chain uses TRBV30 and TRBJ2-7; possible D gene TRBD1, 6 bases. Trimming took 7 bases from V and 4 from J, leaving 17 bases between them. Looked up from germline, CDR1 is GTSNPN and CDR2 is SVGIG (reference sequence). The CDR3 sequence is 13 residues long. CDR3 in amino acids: CALQVGHQYEQYF. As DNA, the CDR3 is TGTGCCTTGCAAGTGGGACACCAATACGAGCAGTACTTC.

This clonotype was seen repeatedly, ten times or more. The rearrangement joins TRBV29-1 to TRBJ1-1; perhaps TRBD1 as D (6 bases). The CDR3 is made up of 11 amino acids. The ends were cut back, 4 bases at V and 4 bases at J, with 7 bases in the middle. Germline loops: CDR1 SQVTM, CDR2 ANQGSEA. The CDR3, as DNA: TGCAGCGTTGGAGGGGGCACTGAAGCTTTCTTT. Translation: CSVGGGTEAFF. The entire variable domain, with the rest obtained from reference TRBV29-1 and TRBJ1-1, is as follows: SAVISQKPSRDICQRGTSLTIQCQVDSQVTMMFWYRQQPGQSLTLIATANQGSEATYESGFVIDKFPISRPNLTFSTLTVSNMSPEDSSIYLCSVGGGTEAFFGQGTRLTVV.

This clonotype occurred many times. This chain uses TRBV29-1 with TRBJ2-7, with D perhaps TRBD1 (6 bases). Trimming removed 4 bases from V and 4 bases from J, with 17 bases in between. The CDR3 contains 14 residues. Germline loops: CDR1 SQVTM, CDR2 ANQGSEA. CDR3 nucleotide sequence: TGCAGCGTTGGGCAGGCAGGGGATCGTTACGAGCAGTACTTC. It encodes CSVGQAGDRYEQYF.

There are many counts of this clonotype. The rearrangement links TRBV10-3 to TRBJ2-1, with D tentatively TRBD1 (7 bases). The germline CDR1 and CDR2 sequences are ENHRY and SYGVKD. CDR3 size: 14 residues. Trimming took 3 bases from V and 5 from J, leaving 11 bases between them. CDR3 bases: TGTGCCATCAGTGACAGGGGGGCAAACAATGAGCAGTTCTTC. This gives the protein CAISDRGANNEQFF.

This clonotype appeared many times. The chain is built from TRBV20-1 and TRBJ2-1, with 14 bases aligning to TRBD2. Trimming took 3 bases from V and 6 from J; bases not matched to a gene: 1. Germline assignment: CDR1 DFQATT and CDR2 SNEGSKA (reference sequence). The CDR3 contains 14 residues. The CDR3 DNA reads TGCAGTGCTAGGGGACTAGCGGGAGTCAATGAGCAGTTCTTC. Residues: CSARGLAGVNEQFF.

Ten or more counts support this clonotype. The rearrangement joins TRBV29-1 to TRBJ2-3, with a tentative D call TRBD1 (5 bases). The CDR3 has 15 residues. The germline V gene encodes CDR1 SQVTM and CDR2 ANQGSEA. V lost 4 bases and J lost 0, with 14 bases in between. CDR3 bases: TGCAGCGTTGTGACAGTTACCATTAGCACAGATACGCAGTATTTT. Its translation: CSVVTVTISTDTQYF.